This passage covers 22 T cell receptor beta chains from one sample sequenced in a study of vaccination and CD4 T cells after COVID-19. The treatment is: roughly nine-day PBMC culture with coronavirus spike peptide pools or control peptides (ViraFEST assay). An unexposed donor provided the CD4+ T cells, which were collected before the COVID-19 pandemic (2011-2018). The assay that was used to sequence DNA from cultured CD4+ T cells was the Oncomine TCR Beta short-read assay. TCRdb redid the calling of the PCR reads with MiXCR, one entry per CDR3 protein. The profile shows some 7,000 distinct CDR3 sequences, around 49% of them singletons. Antigen specificity for these receptors is unknown. The sample comprised CD4+ T cells from blood, cultured in vitro. These receptors were collected from a human donor in good health.

Remarks on this clonotype: Its ends do not fully match the called genes, so a read error is possible. The chain is built from TRBV7-2 and TRBJ1-1; D perhaps matches TRBD1 (5 bases). Germline values: CDR1 SGHTA, CDR2 FQGNSA. The CDR3 runs to 13 residues. CDR3 residues: CASTRQSNIEAFF. The CDR3 DNA is TGTGCCAGCACGCGACAGTCAAACATTGAAGCTTTCTTT.

This clonotype was recorded a few times. The genes are TRBV7-2 and TRBJ1-6; D is undetermined. With 0 bases removed from V and 6 bases from J, the gap between germline ends came to 12 bases. This CDR3 comprises 16 residues. Per germline, CDR1 SGHTA and CDR2 FQGNSA. CDR3 coding DNA: TGTGCCAGCAGCTTAGCGCTAGGTTTACCTAATTCACCCCTCCACTTT. Amino acids: CASSLALGLPNSPLHF.

This clonotype was seen more than once but under ten times. The chain recombines TRBV20-1 with TRBJ1-6; 7 nucleotides line up with TRBD1. V lost 1 base, J lost 5 bases, and 2 bases stayed unmatched. CDR3 length equals 14 residues. Germline loops: CDR1 DFQATT, CDR2 SNEGSKA (reference sequence). The CDR3 sequence is CSARVGTDNSPLHF. CDR3 sequence (DNA): TGCAGTGCTAGAGTAGGGACAGATAATTCACCCCTCCACTTT.

Notes on this clonotype: Germline and junction disagree at one end, which may indicate a read error. The chain joins TRBV7-2 to TRBJ2-1, with a tentative D call TRBD2 (6 bases). Looked up from germline, CDR1 is SGHTA and CDR2 is FQGNSA. The CDR3 totals 11 residues. CDR3 DNA: TGTGCCAGCAGCACTCGGACTAACCCCCTCTTC. Translation gives CASSTRTNPLF.

V usage is TRBV19 and J usage is TRBJ2-2; D perhaps matches TRBD1 (6 bases). Trimming shortened V by 7 bases and J by 6 bases, and 9 bases separated the two germline ends. This CDR3 is 12 amino acids long. Germline lookup yields CDR1 LNHDA and CDR2 SQIVND (reference sequence). The CDR3 region has the DNA TGTGCCAGTATCAGGGGCGCCGGGGAGCTGTTTTTT. As protein: CASIRGAGELFF. Filled out from reference TRBV19 and TRBJ2-2, the complete variable domain reads DGGITQSPKYLFRKEGQNVTLSCEQNLNHDAMYWYRQDPGQGLRLIYYSQIVNDFQKGDIAEGYSVSREKKESFPLTVTSAQKNPTAFYLCASIRGAGELFFGEGSRLTVL.

This chain connects TRBV27 to TRBJ2-7; no reliable D call. CDR1 and CDR2 (germline): MNHEY, SMNVEV (reference sequence). This CDR3 has 11 residues. Deletions cut 11 bases from V and 0 bases from J, with 8 bases between. In DNA form, the CDR3 reads TGTGCCTTTCGAGCCTCCTACGAGCAGTACTTC. Its translation: CAFRASYEQYF.

The sample holds a few counts of this clonotype. The V gene is TRBV19, the J gene TRBJ1-1; no clear D. The CDR3 sequence is 13 residues long. Germline assignment: CDR1 LNHDA and CDR2 SQIVND (reference sequence). Trimming removed 3 bases from V and 4 bases from J, with 9 bases in between. The CDR3 coding sequence is TGTGCCAGTAGTATTTCGGGGTTCACTGAAGCTTTCTTT. Protein product: CASSISGFTEAFF. The whole variable domain, remainder taken from reference TRBV19 and TRBJ1-1, is DGGITQSPKYLFRKEGQNVTLSCEQNLNHDAMYWYRQDPGQGLRLIYYSQIVNDFQKGDIAEGYSVSREKKESFPLTVTSAQKNPTAFYLCASSISGFTEAFFGQGTRLTVV.

The chain is built from TRBV6-5 and TRBJ2-1, with D possibly being TRBD2 (6 bases). Germline CDR1 and CDR2: MNHEY and SVGAGI. The V gene lost 0 bases and the J gene lost 2 bases, with 17 bases spanning the gap. The CDR3 length is 18 residues. The CDR3 spells CASSYSGLFSGTYNEQFF. CDR3 DNA: TGTGCCAGCAGTTACTCGGGTTTATTTAGCGGAACCTACAATGAGCAGTTCTTC.

This chain connects TRBV2 to TRBJ1-2; 7 bases line up with TRBD1. This CDR3 has 15 amino acids. J was trimmed by 1 base and V by 5 bases; bases with no gene match: 7. Germline V lookup: CDR1 SNHLY, CDR2 FYNNEI. The CDR3 coding sequence is TGTGCCAGCAGTCAAGACAGGGCGGTTAACTATGGCTACACCTTC. This sequence encodes CASSQDRAVNYGYTF.

The genes are TRBV7-2 and TRBJ2-1; TRBD2 aligns across 7 bases. Germline trimming cut 6 bases from V and 8 bases from J; bases unmatched to any gene: 7. Germline V lookup: CDR1 SGHTA, CDR2 FQGNSA. The CDR3 extends over 13 amino acids. DNA of the CDR3: TGTGCCAGCAGGGGAGGGGCGCAGTATGAGCAGTTCTTC. It specifies CASRGGAQYEQFF.

This chain connects TRBV7-2 to TRBJ1-5; no reliable D call. The V gene lost 3 bases and the J gene lost 0 bases, with 6 bases spanning the gap. The CDR3 runs 14 residues. Germline assignment: CDR1 SGHTA and CDR2 FQGNSA. The CDR3 nucleotides are TGTGCCAGCAGCTTGGGCAATAGCAATCAGCCCCAGCATTTT. Amino acids: CASSLGNSNQPQHF.

The chain carries TRBV30 and TRBJ2-7; D is possibly TRBD1 (5 bases). CDR3 length: 14 residues. Trimming took 4 bases from V and 7 from J, leaving 20 bases between them. Germline loops: CDR1 GTSNPN, CDR2 SVGIG (reference sequence). The CDR3 loop is CAWTRETVRREQYF. DNA of the CDR3: TGTGCCTGGACGCGTGAGACAGTTCGCCGGGAGCAGTACTTC.

This rearrangement joins TRBV27 to TRBJ2-3; tentatively, D is TRBD1 or TRBD2 (5 bases each). Germline lookup yields CDR1 MNHEY and CDR2 SMNVEV (reference sequence). V dropped 3 bases and J dropped 0 bases, with 10 bases sitting between them. The CDR3 sequence is 15 residues long. The CDR3, as DNA: TGTGCCAGCAGTTTCCGGGGACCTAGCACAGATACGCAGTATTTT. It is translated as CASSFRGPSTDTQYF.

The rearrangement joins TRBV9 to TRBJ2-7; no clear D. From germline, CDR1 is SGDLS and CDR2 YYNGEE. V lost 3 bases to trimming and J lost 6 bases, with 19 bases between them. This CDR3 region has 15 residues. The CDR3 protein is CASSADGFISGEQYF. The CDR3 DNA reads as TGTGCCAGCAGCGCGGACGGATTCATTAGTGGCGAGCAGTACTTC.

The chain has TRBV7-2 and TRBJ1-3; D is uncertain. The ends were cut back, 1 base at V and 1 base at J, with 11 bases in the middle. Germline loops: CDR1 SGHTA, CDR2 FQGNSA. There are 16 residues in the CDR3. The DNA of the CDR3 is TGTGCCAGCAGCTTAGGATCCAGCGTATCTGGAAACACCATATATTTT. Its translation is CASSLGSSVSGNTIYF.

This clonotype came up a few times. The rearrangement joins TRBV7-2 to TRBJ1-3; D is ambiguous. V shed 7 bases and J shed 1 base, with 8 bases lying between them. CDR3 length: 13 amino acids. Germline V CDR1 and CDR2: SGHTA, FQGNSA. CDR3 protein: CASNVISGNTIYF. The CDR3 DNA reads TGTGCCAGCAACGTAATTTCTGGAAACACCATATATTTT.

This chain connects TRBV19 to TRBJ1-6; D gene ambiguous. This CDR3 comprises 16 residues. Trimming removed 4 bases at V and 6 bases at J, with 16 bases between. The germline CDR1 and CDR2 sequences are LNHDA and SQIVND (reference sequence). The CDR3 coding sequence is TGTGCCAGTAGTACCCTCCCGGGCATTACTAATTCACCCCTCCACTTT. Protein: CASSTLPGITNSPLHF.

The rearrangement uses TRBV28 and TRBJ1-1; 7 nucleotides agree with TRBD1. Germline V gene sequence: CDR1 MDHEN, CDR2 SYDVKM. V gave up 4 bases and J gave up 3 bases; unmatched junction bases: 8. The CDR3 runs to 15 residues. The DNA of the CDR3 is TGTGCCAGCAGTTCCGTGGACAGGCCATACACTGAAGCTTTCTTT. Protein: CASSSVDRPYTEAFF. Variable domain in full (rest from reference TRBV28 and TRBJ1-1): DVKVTQSSRYLVKRTGEKVFLECVQDMDHENMFWYRQDPGLGLRLIYFSYDVKMKEKGDIPEGYSVSREKKERFSLILESASTNQTSMYLCASSSVDRPYTEAFFGQGTRLTVV.

This sequence joins TRBV6-1 and TRBJ2-3, with D unclear. V lost 6 bases and J lost 2, with 12 bases in between. Germline loops: CDR1 MNHNS, CDR2 SASEGT. The CDR3 has 14 residues. The CDR3 reads CASSPRATTDTQYF. The CDR3 nucleotides are TGTGCCAGCAGCCCCCGGGCGACCACAGATACGCAGTATTTT.

The gene calls are TRBV7-9 and TRBJ2-3; 10 positions match TRBD2. Per the germline V gene, CDR1 is SEHNR and CDR2 is FQNEAQ (reference sequence). The V and J ends lost 8 bases and 2 bases, in that order; junction bases with no gene match: 7. This CDR3 region has 15 residues. The CDR3 region has the DNA TGTGCCAGCCTTTCAGGGACTAGCGACACAGATACGCAGTATTTT. Translation: CASLSGTSDTDTQYF.

The chain couples TRBV28 to TRBJ2-3; either TRBD1 or TRBD2 may supply D (5 bases each). The germline V gene has CDR1 MDHEN and CDR2 SYDVKM. The V end was cut by 4 bases, the J end by 8 bases, with 16 bases between. The CDR3 sequence is 14 residues long. CDR3 sequence: CASSSSGPVGTQYF. The CDR3 DNA sequence: TGTGCCAGCAGTTCATCGGGACCCGTGGGTACGCAGTATTTT.

This chain connects TRBV6-1 to TRBJ1-5; maybe TRBD1 (5 bases). Trimming left V 7 bases short and J 0 bases short, with 13 bases between. The CDR3 sequence is 15 residues long. The germline CDR1 and CDR2 sequences are MNHNS and SASEGT. CDR3 sequence (DNA): TGTGCCAGCACTAGGGACGGGTATAGCAATCAGCCCCAGCATTTT. It codes for CASTRDGYSNQPQHF.